A selection of T cell receptor beta chains follows, all from one sample in a study of blood T cell repertoires in COVID-19. Sequencing was performed with immunoSEQ multiplex PCR; in TCRdb, only in-frame clones are kept and a portion is missing. The table lists 250,000 to 350,000 clones, 65% to 85% of them singletons, with roughly 1.5% in the top ten. The sample taken for sequencing was peripheral blood. The source is a human donor with COVID-19, enrolled during active disease. The donor label of this sample is uncertain. CDR3s include the opening cysteine and the closing phenylalanine or tryptophan. The D gene is left open where the match is weak. Clone size appears in some rows only: once, few, many, or a class for an expanded clone.

j_gene,v_gene,abundance,d_gene,CDR3aa,CDR3nt
TRBJ2-2,TRBV6-6,-,TRBD2,CASKMGLAVHTGELFF,TGTGCCAGCAAAATGGGACTAGCGGTCCACACCGGGGAGCTGTTTTTT
TRBJ2-7,TRBV5-4,-,-,CASSSTAGGYEQYF,TGTGCCAGCAGCTCCACAGCGGGCGGTTACGAGCAGTACTTC
TRBJ1-6,TRBV3-1/TRBV3-2,-,-,CASSQGTENSPLHF,TGTGCCAGCAGCCAAGGGACAGAGAATTCACCCCTCCACTTT
TRBJ1-2,TRBV6-1,-,-,CASSEMTVLNYGYTF,TGTGCCAGCAGTGAGATGACAGTACTTAACTATGGCTACACCTTC
TRBJ2-1,TRBV14,once,TRBD2,CASRPPGLATYNEQFF,TGTGCCAGCAGGCCGCCGGGACTAGCAACCTACAATGAGCAGTTCTTC
TRBJ1-1,TRBV19,once,TRBD1,CASSISGGNTEAFF,TGTGCCAGTAGTATATCAGGGGGCAACACTGAAGCTTTCTTT
TRBJ1-1,TRBV19,-,TRBD1,CASLGQGNTEAFF,TGTGCCAGCCTTGGACAGGGGAACACTGAAGCTTTCTTT
TRBJ1-1,TRBV29-1,-,-,CSDVGASRGEAFF,TGCAGCGATGTGGGGGCGTCGCGAGGTGAAGCTTTCTTT
TRBJ1-5,TRBV18,-,TRBD1,CASSPPTGGASNQPQHF,TGTGCCAGCTCACCCCCGACAGGGGGCGCAAGCAATCAGCCCCAGCATTTT
TRBJ2-7,TRBV6-5,-,-,CASSFERISNTYEQYF,TGTGCCAGCAGTTTCGAGCGCATATCAAACACCTACGAGCAGTACTTC
TRBJ1-4,TRBV9,-,TRBD1,CASSGRFRGLPTNEKLFF,TGTGCCAGCAGCGGGAGGTTCAGGGGGCTACCAACTAATGAAAAACTGTTTTTT
TRBJ2-3,TRBV7-8,-,-,CASSLAGGNTDTQYF,TGTGCCAGCAGCTTAGCCGGGGGTAACACAGATACGCAGTATTTT
TRBJ2-3,TRBV5-8,-,TRBD2,CASSKGLAGPFTDTQYF,TGTGCCAGCAGCAAAGGACTAGCGGGCCCTTTCACAGATACGCAGTATTTT
TRBJ1-2,TRBV5-5,once,-,CASSLAEGAYGYTF,TGTGCCAGCAGCTTGGCCGAGGGCGCGTATGGCTACACCTTC
TRBJ2-7,TRBV28,-,-,CASSSGIGEQYF,TGTGCCAGCAGTTCAGGGATAGGGGAGCAGTACTTC
TRBJ2-5,TRBV15,-,-,CATSRQWTEETQYF,TGTGCCACCAGCCGCCAATGGACAGAAGAGACCCAGTACTTC
TRBJ1-5,TRBV28,-,TRBD1,CASSLGTGGSNQPQHF,TGTGCCAGCAGCCTCGGGACAGGGGGAAGCAATCAGCCCCAGCATTTT
TRBJ2-1,TRBV5-1,few,TRBD2,CASSGGTSGRSYEQFF,TGCGCCAGCAGCGGGGGGACTAGCGGGAGAAGCTATGAGCAGTTCTTC
TRBJ2-3,TRBV5-1,-,-,CASSLDGPDTDTQYF,TGCGCCAGCAGCTTGGATGGGCCCGACACAGATACGCAGTATTTT
TRBJ2-7,TRBV4-1,few,TRBD2,CASSQSSGRKVDEQYF,TGCGCCAGCAGCCAATCTAGCGGGAGGAAAGTCGACGAGCAGTACTTC
TRBJ1-2,TRBV7-9,-,TRBD1,CASSQGGWGSNYGYTF,TGTGCCAGCAGTCAGGGGGGCTGGGGATCAAACTATGGCTACACCTTC
TRBJ1-6,TRBV5-1,-,TRBD1,CASSFSGTGANSPLHF,TGCGCCAGCAGCTTTTCGGGGACAGGGGCTAATTCACCCCTCCACTTT
TRBJ2-2,TRBV5-1,-,TRBD1,CASSSGQGETGELFF,TGCGCCAGCAGTTCGGGACAGGGGGAGACCGGGGAGCTGTTTTTT
TRBJ2-1,TRBV3-1/TRBV3-2,-,-,CASSPREYNEQFF,TGTGCCAGCAGCCCAAGAGAATACAATGAGCAGTTCTTC
TRBJ2-3,TRBV5-1,-,-,CASSLDEREITDTQYF,TGCGCCAGCAGCTTGGATGAACGGGAGATTACAGATACGCAGTATTTT
TRBJ2-5,TRBV6-5,-,-,CASRRGLIQETQYF,TGTGCCAGCAGACGGGGACTGATCCAAGAGACCCAGTACTTC
TRBJ2-1,TRBV15,-,TRBD2,CATRPRGGFSYNEQFF,TGTGCCACCAGACCTAGGGGAGGGTTCTCCTACAATGAGCAGTTCTTC
TRBJ2-1,TRBV6-6,-,TRBD2,CASSEGLAGVNEQFF,TGTGCCAGCAGTGAGGGACTAGCGGGAGTAAATGAGCAGTTCTTC
TRBJ1-5,TRBV19,once,-,CASSGPTTVSNQPQHF,TGTGCCAGTAGTGGGCCCACGACGGTTAGCAATCAGCCCCAGCATTTT
TRBJ2-3,TRBV5-1,once,TRBD1,CASSSSTGPGLSWQYF,TGCGCCAGCAGCTCCTCGACAGGGCCGGGGCTTTCCTGGCAGTATTTT
TRBJ1-1,TRBV7-3,-,-,CASSYTPGTEAFF,TGTGCCAGCAGCTACACTCCGGGGACTGAAGCTTTCTTT
TRBJ1-5,TRBV7-2,-,TRBD1,CASSRDSRLNQPQHF,TGTGCCAGCAGCCGGGACAGTAGATTAAATCAGCCCCAGCATTTT
TRBJ2-3,TRBV5-1,-,TRBD2,CASRGLAGGPSTDTQYF,TGCGCCAGCCGGGGACTAGCGGGAGGGCCAAGCACAGATACGCAGTATTTT
TRBJ2-7,TRBV5-6,-,TRBD2,CASSLGGGLAGGFYEQYF,TGTGCCAGCAGCTTGGGTGGGGGACTAGCGGGAGGGTTTTACGAGCAGTACTTC
TRBJ1-2,TRBV7-9,once,TRBD1,CASSTQGALGYTF,TGTGCCAGCAGCACACAGGGGGCGCTGGGCTACACCTTC
TRBJ2-7,TRBV30,-,-,CAWSVQGYEQYF,TGTGCCTGGAGTGTACAGGGATACGAGCAGTACTTC
TRBJ2-1,TRBV5-1,-,TRBD1,CASSFTGGQYNEQFF,TGCGCCAGCAGCTTCACAGGGGGTCAATACAATGAGCAGTTCTTC
TRBJ2-1,TRBV6-2/TRBV6-3,-,TRBD2,CASSRLAGGYNEQFF,TGTGCCAGCAGCAGACTAGCGGGAGGATACAATGAGCAGTTCTTC
TRBJ2-2,TRBV7-2,few,TRBD1,CASSPGQVLNTGELFF,TGTGCCAGCAGCCCGGGACAGGTACTCAACACCGGGGAGCTGTTTTTT
TRBJ2-2,TRBV5-1,-,TRBD2,CASSPLAGGRGGELFF,TGCGCCAGCAGCCCTCTAGCGGGAGGGCGGGGAGGGGAGCTGTTTTTT
TRBJ1-2,TRBV19,once,-,CASSPGNNYGYTF,TGTGCCAGTAGTCCCGGGAACAACTATGGCTACACCTTC
TRBJ2-1,TRBV3-1/TRBV3-2,-,-,CASSQGGPLSSYNEQFF,TGTGCCAGCAGCCAAGGCGGCCCTCTTAGCTCCTACAATGAGCAGTTCTTC
TRBJ2-1,TRBV4-1,-,TRBD2,CASSQDTLLAGDLRSYNEQFF,TGCGCCAGCAGCCAAGATACGCTTCTAGCGGGAGATCTGAGGTCCTACAATGAGCAGTTCTTC
TRBJ1-1,TRBV5-5,-,TRBD1,CASSPGVTGQRNTEAFF,TGTGCCAGCAGCCCGGGTGTTACGGGACAGAGAAACACTGAAGCTTTCTTT
TRBJ1-2,TRBV2,-,-,CASRPASHRGGYTF,TGTGCCAGCAGGCCGGCCTCCCATCGGGGTGGCTACACCTTC
TRBJ2-1,TRBV7-3,-,TRBD1,CASSQTGNSYNEQFF,TGTGCCAGCAGCCAGACAGGGAACTCCTACAATGAGCAGTTCTTC
TRBJ2-5,TRBV28,-,-,CASSLPSRRTQYF,TGTGCCAGCAGTTTACCCTCAAGGAGGACCCAGTACTTC